This TCR beta chain emerged from a study of cytomegalovirus exposure and HLA in healthy donors. It was healthy bone marrow donors who served as donors. Between the trimmed V and J ends, which lost 6 bases and 5 bases, there was a span of 13 bases. CDR1 is LNHDA and CDR2 is SQIVND in the germline V gene (reference sequence). The CDR3 loop spans 13 amino acids. General study findings and limits: The authors excluded some V segments, including TRBV6-2 and TRBV6-3, as indistinguishable. Per a later analysis, 18,000 or so TCR beta sequences showed association with HLA alleles at 0.05 false discovery rate.

In regard to this clone: Its antigen is not known.

It was with 60 Vbeta and 13 Jbeta primers that the PCR ran. Per the original data handling: In a later analysis, tens of millions of unique TCR beta chains included roughly 11 million shared by two or more donors. Generated by immunoSEQ multiplex PCR, the TCRdb table keeps only in-frame clones and is missing some. V and J calls and clone size are those listed in that table; D and trimming were worked out from the DNA. The sample carries roughly 160,000 clones, 80% to 90% recorded once. This sequence was found in a man aged 45 to 65 in good health and CMV-seropositive. This chain joins TRBV19 and TRBJ1-2; weak D call: TRBD1 (5 bases). The sequenced sample was PBMCs. CDR3 loop: CASSLSGLYGYTF. The CDR3 DNA is TGTGCCAGTAGCCTCTCAGGGTTGTATGGCTACACCTTC.